The sequence of this T cell receptor beta chain was determined in a study of CD8+ T cells in alopecia areata. The study's findings and limits: Normal skin's resident alphabeta T cells are also sequenced in scalp samples.

The CDR3 is 11 residues long. Germline V gives CDR1 SQVTM, CDR2 ANQGSEA. Between the trimmed V and J ends, which lost 4 bases and 4 bases, there was a span of 8 bases. PBMCs were stained for CD3, CD4 and CD8, and CD4+ and CD8+ T cells were sorted. This clone has more than one count but fewer than ten. Its antigen is unidentified. RNA was extracted and reverse transcribed into cDNA as the sequencing template. Measured with immunoSEQ multiplex PCR; TCRdb has only the in-frame clones, and not every one. The repertoire holds 120,000 to 150,000 clones, with roughly 58% as singletons. The sequencing input was CD8+ T cells sorted from blood. The chain links TRBV29-1 to TRBJ2-7; no clear D. This sequence originates from a human donor in good health. The CDR3: CSVGQAYEQYF. The CDR3 DNA is TGCAGCGTTGGTCAGGCTTACGAGCAGTACTTC.